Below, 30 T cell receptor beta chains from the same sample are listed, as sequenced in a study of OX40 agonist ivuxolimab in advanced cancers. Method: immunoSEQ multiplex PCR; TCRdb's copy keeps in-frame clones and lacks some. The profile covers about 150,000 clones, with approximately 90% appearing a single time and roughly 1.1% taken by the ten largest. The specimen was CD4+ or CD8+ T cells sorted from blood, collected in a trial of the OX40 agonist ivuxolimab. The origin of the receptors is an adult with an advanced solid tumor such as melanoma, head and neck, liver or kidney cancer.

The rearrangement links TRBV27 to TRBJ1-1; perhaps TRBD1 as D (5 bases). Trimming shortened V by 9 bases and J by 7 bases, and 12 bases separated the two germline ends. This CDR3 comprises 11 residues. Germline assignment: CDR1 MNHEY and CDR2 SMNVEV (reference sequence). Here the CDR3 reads CASTVGGEAFF. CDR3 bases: TGTGCCAGTACGGTCGGGGGTGAAGCTTTCTTT.

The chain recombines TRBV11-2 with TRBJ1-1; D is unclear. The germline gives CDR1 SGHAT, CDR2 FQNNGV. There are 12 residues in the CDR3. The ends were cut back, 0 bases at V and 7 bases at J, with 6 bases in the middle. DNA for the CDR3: TGTGCCAGCAGCTTAGAGTATGGTGAAGCTTTCTTT. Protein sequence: CASSLEYGEAFF.

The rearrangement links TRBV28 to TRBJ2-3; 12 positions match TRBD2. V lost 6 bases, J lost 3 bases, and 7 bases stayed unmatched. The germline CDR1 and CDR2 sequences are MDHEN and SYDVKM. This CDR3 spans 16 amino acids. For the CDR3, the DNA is TGTGCCAGCAGCCGCGGACTAGCGGGACTGACAGATACGCAGTATTTT. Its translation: CASSRGLAGLTDTQYF.

The CDR3 bases are TGTGCCAGCAGCTCCCTGGACAGATCCACAGATACGCAGTATTTT. Translating gives CASSSLDRSTDTQYF. V is TRBV13 and J is TRBJ2-3, with a possible D match to TRBD1 (6 bases). Per the germline V gene, CDR1 is PRHDT and CDR2 is FYEKMQ (reference sequence). V was shortened by 4 bases and J by 2 bases, with 13 bases between the two germline ends. The length of the CDR3 is 15 residues.

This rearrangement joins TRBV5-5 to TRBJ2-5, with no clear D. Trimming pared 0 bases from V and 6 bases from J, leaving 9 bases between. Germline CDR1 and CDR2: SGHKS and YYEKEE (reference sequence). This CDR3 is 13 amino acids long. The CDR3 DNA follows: TGTGCCAGCAGCTTGGAGGGTTCGAAGACCCAGTACTTC. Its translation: CASSLEGSKTQYF. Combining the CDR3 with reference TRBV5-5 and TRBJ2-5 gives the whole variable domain DAGVTQSPTHLIKTRGQQVTLRCSPISGHKSVSWYQQVLGQGPQFIFQYYEKEERGRGNFPDRFSARQFPNYSSELNVNALLLGDSALYLCASSLEGSKTQYFGPGTRLLVL.

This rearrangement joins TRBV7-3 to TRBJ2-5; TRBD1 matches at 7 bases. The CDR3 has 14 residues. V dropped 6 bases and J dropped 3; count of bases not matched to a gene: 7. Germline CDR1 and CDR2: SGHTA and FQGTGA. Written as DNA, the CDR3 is TGTGCCAGCAGTCCGGGACAGACGAAAGAGACCCAGTACTTC. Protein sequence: CASSPGQTKETQYF.

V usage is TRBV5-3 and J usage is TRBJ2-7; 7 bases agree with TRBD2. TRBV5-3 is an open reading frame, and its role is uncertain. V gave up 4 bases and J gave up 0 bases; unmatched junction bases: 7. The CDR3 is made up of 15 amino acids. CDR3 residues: CARSLDSGPSYEQYF. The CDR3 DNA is TGTGCCAGAAGCCTGGATAGCGGGCCCTCCTACGAGCAGTACTTC.

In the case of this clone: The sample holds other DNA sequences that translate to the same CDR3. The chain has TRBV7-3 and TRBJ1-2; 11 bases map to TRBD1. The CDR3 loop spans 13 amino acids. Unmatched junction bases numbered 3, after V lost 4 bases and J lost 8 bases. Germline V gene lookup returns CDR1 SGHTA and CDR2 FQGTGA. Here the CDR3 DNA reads TGTGCCAGCAGCTCGGGACAGGGGGGCGGCTACACCTTC. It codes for CASSSGQGGGYTF.

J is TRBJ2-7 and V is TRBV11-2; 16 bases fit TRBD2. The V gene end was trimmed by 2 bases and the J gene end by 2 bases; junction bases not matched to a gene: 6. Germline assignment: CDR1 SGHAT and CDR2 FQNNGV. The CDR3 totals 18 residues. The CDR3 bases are TGTGCCAGCAGCTTATTGGGACTAGCGGGAGGGCCCCCCTACGAGCAGTACTTC. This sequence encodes CASSLLGLAGGPPYEQYF.

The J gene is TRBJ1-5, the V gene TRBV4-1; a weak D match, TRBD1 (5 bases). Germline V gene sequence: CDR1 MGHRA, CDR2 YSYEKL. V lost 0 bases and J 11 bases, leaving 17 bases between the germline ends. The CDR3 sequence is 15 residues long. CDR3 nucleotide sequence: TGCGCCAGCAGCCAAGACCCCTCAGGGAATAGGGCCCAGCATTTT. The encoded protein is CASSQDPSGNRAQHF.

The CDR3 DNA sequence: TGTGCCAGCAGTTTTCGACAGGGGGCCGGTAATGAAAAACTGTTTTTT. Translation gives CASSFRQGAGNEKLFF. The V call is TRBV28, the J call TRBJ1-4, with 10 nucleotides matching TRBD1. Germline lookup yields CDR1 MDHEN and CDR2 SYDVKM. J lost 4 bases, V lost 3 bases, and 5 bases had no gene match. CDR3 length equals 16 residues. The variable domain in full, completed from reference TRBV28 and TRBJ1-4, reads DVKVTQSSRYLVKRTGEKVFLECVQDMDHENMFWYRQDPGLGLRLIYFSYDVKMKEKGDIPEGYSVSREKKERFSLILESASTNQTSMYLCASSFRQGAGNEKLFFGSGTQLSVL.

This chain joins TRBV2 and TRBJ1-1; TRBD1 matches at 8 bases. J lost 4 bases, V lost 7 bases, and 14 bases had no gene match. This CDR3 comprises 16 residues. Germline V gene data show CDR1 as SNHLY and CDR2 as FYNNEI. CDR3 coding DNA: TGTGCCAGCACCGATACGGACAGGGATTGGGGCACTGAAGCTTTCTTT. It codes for CASTDTDRDWGTEAFF.

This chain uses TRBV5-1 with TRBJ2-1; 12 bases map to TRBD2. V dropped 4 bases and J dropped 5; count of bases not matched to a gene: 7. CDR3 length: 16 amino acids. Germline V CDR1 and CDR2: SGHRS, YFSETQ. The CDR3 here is CASSSGTSGFNNEQFF. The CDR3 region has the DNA TGCGCCAGCAGCAGCGGGACTAGCGGGTTCAACAATGAGCAGTTCTTC.

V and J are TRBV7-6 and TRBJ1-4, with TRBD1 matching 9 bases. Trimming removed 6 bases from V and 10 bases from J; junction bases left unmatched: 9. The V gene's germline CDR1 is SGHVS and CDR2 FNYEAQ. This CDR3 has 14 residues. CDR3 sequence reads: CASRPGTGNLKLFF. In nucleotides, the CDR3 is TGTGCCAGCAGACCCGGGACAGGGAATCTAAAACTGTTTTTT. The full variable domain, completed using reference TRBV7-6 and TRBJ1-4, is GAGVSQSPRYKVTKRGQDVALRCDPISGHVSLYWYRQALGQGPEFLTYFNYEAQQDKSGLPNDRFSAERPEGSISTLTIQRTEQRDSAMYRCASRPGTGNLKLFFGSGTQLSVL.

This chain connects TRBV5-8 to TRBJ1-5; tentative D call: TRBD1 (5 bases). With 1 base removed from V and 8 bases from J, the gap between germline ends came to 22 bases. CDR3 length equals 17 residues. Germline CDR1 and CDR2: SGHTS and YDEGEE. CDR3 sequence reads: CASSLMAGSGLGEPQHF. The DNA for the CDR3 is TGTGCCAGCAGCTTGATGGCAGGGAGTGGGTTAGGAGAGCCCCAGCATTTT. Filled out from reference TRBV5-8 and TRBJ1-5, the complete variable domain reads EAGVTQSPTHLIKTRGQQATLRCSPISGHTSVYWYQQALGLGLQFLLWYDEGEERNRGNFPPRFSGRQFPNYSSELNVNALELEDSALYLCASSLMAGSGLGEPQHFGDGTRLSIL.

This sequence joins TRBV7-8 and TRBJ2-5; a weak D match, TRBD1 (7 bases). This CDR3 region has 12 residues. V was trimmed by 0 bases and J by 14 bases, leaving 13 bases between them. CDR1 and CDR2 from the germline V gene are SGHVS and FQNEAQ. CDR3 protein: CASSLARQGLYF. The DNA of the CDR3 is TGTGCCAGCAGCTTAGCCCGACAGGGACTCTACTTC.

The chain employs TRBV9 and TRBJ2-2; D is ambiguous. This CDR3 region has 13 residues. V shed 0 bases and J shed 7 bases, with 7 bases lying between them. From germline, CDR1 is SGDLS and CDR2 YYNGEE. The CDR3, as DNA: TGTGCCAGCAGCGTAGAAGGGCTCGGGGAGCTGTTTTTT. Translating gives CASSVEGLGELFF.

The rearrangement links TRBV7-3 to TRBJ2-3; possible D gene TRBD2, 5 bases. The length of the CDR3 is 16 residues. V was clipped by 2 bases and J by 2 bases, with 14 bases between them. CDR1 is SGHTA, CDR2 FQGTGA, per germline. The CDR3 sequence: CASSLQAARNTDTQYF. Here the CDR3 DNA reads TGTGCCAGCAGCTTACAAGCGGCTAGAAACACAGATACGCAGTATTTT.

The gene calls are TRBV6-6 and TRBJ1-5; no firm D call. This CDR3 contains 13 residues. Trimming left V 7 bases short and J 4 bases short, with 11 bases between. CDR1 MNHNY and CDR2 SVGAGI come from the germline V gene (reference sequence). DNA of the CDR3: TGTGCCAGCACCGTCGACCCAAATCAGCCCCAGCATTTT. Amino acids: CASTVDPNQPQHF.

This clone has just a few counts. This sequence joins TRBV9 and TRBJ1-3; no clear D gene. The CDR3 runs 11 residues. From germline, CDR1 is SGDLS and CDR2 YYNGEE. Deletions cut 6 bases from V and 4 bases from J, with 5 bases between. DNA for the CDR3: TGTGCCAGCAACAGCGGAAACACCATATATTTT. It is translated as CASNSGNTIYF.

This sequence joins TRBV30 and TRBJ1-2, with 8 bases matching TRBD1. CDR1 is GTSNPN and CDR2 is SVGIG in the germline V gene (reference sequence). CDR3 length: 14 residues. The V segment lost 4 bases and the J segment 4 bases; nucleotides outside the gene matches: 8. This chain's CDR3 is CAWNRQGTPYGYTF. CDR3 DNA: TGTGCCTGGAACCGACAGGGGACTCCCTATGGCTACACCTTC.

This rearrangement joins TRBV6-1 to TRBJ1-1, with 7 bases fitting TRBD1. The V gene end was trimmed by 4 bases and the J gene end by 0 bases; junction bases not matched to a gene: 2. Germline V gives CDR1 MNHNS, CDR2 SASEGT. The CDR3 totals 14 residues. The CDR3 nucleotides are TGTGCCAGCAGTGCGGGACAGATGAACACTGAAGCTTTCTTT. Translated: CASSAGQMNTEAFF.

The CDR3 nucleotides are TGTGCCAGCAGTTTAAATTACAGCCCCGGGGAGCTGTTTTTT. Residues: CASSLNYSPGELFF. The chain employs TRBV27 and TRBJ2-2, with no clear D. The germline V and J ends were trimmed by 2 bases and 6 bases, with 10 bases remaining between them. The length of the CDR3 is 14 residues. Germline lookup yields CDR1 MNHEY and CDR2 SMNVEV (reference sequence).

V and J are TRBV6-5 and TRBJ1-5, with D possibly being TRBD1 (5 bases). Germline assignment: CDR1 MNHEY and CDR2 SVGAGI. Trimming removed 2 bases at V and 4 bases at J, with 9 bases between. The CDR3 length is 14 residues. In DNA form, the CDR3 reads TGTGCCAGCAGTTACGGCAGGGAGAATCAGCCCCAGCATTTT. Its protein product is CASSYGRENQPQHF.

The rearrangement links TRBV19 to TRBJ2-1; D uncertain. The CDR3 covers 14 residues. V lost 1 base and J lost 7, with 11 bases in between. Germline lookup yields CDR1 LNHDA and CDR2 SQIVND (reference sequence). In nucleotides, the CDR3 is TGTGCCAGTAGTATAGCCTTGGTTAGGAATGAGCAGTTCTTC. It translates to CASSIALVRNEQFF.

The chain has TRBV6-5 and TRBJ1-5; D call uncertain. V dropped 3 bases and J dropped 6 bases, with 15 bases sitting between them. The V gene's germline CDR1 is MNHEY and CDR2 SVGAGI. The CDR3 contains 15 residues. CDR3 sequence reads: CASSYSQSLVQPQHF. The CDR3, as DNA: TGTGCCAGCAGTTATTCCCAATCATTGGTTCAGCCCCAGCATTTT.

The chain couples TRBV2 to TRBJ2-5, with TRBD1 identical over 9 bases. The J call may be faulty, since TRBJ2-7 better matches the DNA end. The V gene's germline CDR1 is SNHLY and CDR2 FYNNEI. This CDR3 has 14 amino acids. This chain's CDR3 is CASSSGTGSYEQYF. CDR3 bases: TGTGCCAGCAGTTCCGGGACAGGGTCCTACGAGCAGTACTTC.

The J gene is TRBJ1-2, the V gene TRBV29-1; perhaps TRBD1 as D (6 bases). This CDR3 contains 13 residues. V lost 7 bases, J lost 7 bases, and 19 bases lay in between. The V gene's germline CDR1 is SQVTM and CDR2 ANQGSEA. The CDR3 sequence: CSGEGGGLGGYTF. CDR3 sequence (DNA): TGCAGCGGTGAGGGGGGCGGACTGGGTGGCTACACCTTC.

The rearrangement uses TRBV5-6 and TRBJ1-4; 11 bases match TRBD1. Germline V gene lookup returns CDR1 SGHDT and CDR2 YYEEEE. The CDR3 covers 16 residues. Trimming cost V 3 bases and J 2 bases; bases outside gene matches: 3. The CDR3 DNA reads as TGTGCCAGCAGCTGGACAGGGGGCATCACTAATGAAAAACTGTTTTTT. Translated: CASSWTGGITNEKLFF.

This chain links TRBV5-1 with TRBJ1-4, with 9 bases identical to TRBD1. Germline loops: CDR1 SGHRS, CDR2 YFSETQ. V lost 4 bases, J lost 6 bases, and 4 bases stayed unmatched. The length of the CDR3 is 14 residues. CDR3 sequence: CASSLRDRDEKLFF. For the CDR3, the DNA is TGCGCCAGCAGCCTCCGGGACAGGGATGAAAAACTGTTTTTT.